This T cell receptor (beta chain) is drawn from a study of cytomegalovirus exposure and HLA in healthy donors (dated by TCRdb to the late 2010s). Turning to the overall study: In an earlier analysis of under 600 of the donors, less than 350 Gb of sequence data and some 120 million unique TCR beta sequences from about 190 million T cells were reported. About 300 gigabases of sequencing data and tens of millions of unique TCR sequences were included in an early release covering several hundred HLA-typed donors. Of the 398 genotyped donors, about 80% fell in the genetic ancestry cluster associated with self-reported Caucasian donors. The aim of the study was to test whether cataloging public T cell receptors could identify signatures of past pathogen exposure. The study profiled the T cell repertoires of under 850 subjects by immunosequencing and related them to cytomegalovirus serostatus. Besides the first cohort of approximately 670 subjects, a separate validation cohort made up of 120 different subjects was used. To predict cytomegalovirus infection status, the study combined high-throughput TCR immunosequencing, statistical association of individual TCRs with disease status, and machine learning. To study patterns of TCR occurrence, a later analysis re-analyzed previously published TCR beta repertoires from several hundred donors and added high-resolution HLA genotyping. The later analysis used no new phenotypic data to find candidate immune exposures, relying instead on TCR beta sequences and their occurrence across donors. In an earlier analysis of about 590 of the donors, high-throughput TCR beta sequencing was used to judge whether each TCR beta V gene segment behaved as functional or pseudogenic. Donor age, sex, ethnicity and CMV serostatus were collected together with the repertoire data. Genome-wide SNP genotypes for about 55% of the roughly 670 donors were used in a later genetic analysis, which treated that subset as a discovery cohort. Every discovery cohort repertoire had been produced on one sequencing platform. Both class I and class II loci were covered by HLA typing, at four-digit resolution. Typing coverage differed by locus: A, B, C, DRB1 and DQB1 were typed in about 620-630 donors, DQA1 in around 500, DPA1 in around 610, and DPB1 in just under 490. Because of strong linkage in the cohort, five DR-DQ haplotypes were treated as single units for association and clustering. On average, roughly 200,000 unique TCR beta nucleotide sequences were sequenced per donor among 300 to 500 genotyped donors of the cohort, with about 17% of those sequences being non-productive. What the research found in general, with its limitations: HLA typing was unavailable for some donors at each locus, so association tests used only the typed subset. Because the 87-base-pair reads could not distinguish some IMGT-functional V segments, including TRBV6-2 and TRBV6-3, those segments were excluded. Correlated functional status among segregating V segments might reflect linkage disequilibrium, but an unknown experimental factor could not be ruled out. The study listed 164 TCR beta chains as associated with cytomegalovirus. In both the original and validation cohorts, the classifier was reported to diagnose cytomegalovirus status with high specificity and sensitivity. A later analysis found that TCR association rates varied across HLA loci, with DRB1 alleles showing the most associated TCRs and HLA-C alleles the fewest. Three of the identified cytomegalovirus-associated TCR beta chains were confirmed in vitro to be specific for cytomegalovirus antigens. In an earlier analysis of some 500 of the donors, most TCR beta V segments were observed in productive rearrangements about 87% or about 30% of the time, broadly matching IMGT annotations. Only TCR beta chains were sequenced in this cohort, and the absence of alpha or paired-chain data limited detectable features. Because counts were too low, seventeen rarely observed V segments, including chromosome 9 orphons, were excluded from the earlier analysis of under 650 of the donors. Presence/absence analyses assumed roughly uniform sequencing depth across donors, an assumption that may not hold. CMV serostatus was the only immune exposure information available for the cohort. The sequencing pipeline was judged likely to have produced a cluster of highly shared sequence variants as a technical artifact. In a later genetic analysis, fewer N-insertions in productive TCRs were reported among donors in an Asian-associated ancestry cluster than the approximately 710-donor mean. A later analysis found that most CMV-associated TCR beta chains appeared HLA-restricted, with HLA associations seemingly driven largely by CMV exposure. In a later genetic analysis, a missense DCLRE1C variant was associated with V-gene and J-gene trimming of TCR beta chains, and the association was replicated in an independent cohort. It was suggested by the authors that the approach could potentially be generalized to other disease states and immunological phenotypes. In a later analysis, over 15,000 TCR beta sequences were associated with specific HLA alleles at a false discovery rate of 0.05. In a later analysis, HLA-associated TCR beta chains showed more clonal expansion and lower generation probabilities than non-associated chains that were equally common. Several of the top co-occurrence clusters appeared to be linked to parvovirus B19, influenza, CMV and Epstein-Barr virus, according to a later analysis. When HLA alleles, especially DR and DQ, strongly co-occurred, attributing TCR associations to individual alleles was difficult. A further reported finding was that TCR beta sequences accurately predicted the HLA-A and HLA-B alleles for most subjects in the first cohort. Most TCR sequences were observed very rarely across donors, whereas some public TCRs were present in many individuals.

Inclusive of the bounding cysteine and phenylalanine, the CDR3 is 15 residues long. Here the CDR3 DNA is all that survives: 45 bases in frame from base 1. V is reduced by 7 bases and J by 5 bases, leaving a spacing of 17 bases between them. Based on the germline V gene, the CDR1 and CDR2 sequences are MDHEN and SYDVKM. The receptor library was made with the immunoSEQ multiplex PCR assay. For the multiplex PCR, a mixture combining 60 forward primers for TCR Vbeta segments and 13 reverse primers for TCR Jbeta segments was used. A multiplex PCR assay on genomic DNA amplified the CDR3 region of rearranged TCR beta genes. The Illumina HiSeq System was used to sequence the amplified TCR beta libraries as 87-base-pair reads. Processing in the source paper ran as follows. A later analysis counted approximately 76 million unique TCR beta chains across the 550 to 700 repertoires, and 9.5 million to 11 million of these chains were shared by at least two donors. Raw reads were error-corrected and collapsed into unique sequences by a nearest-neighbor algorithm in which closely related sequences were merged to remove PCR and sequencing errors. Alignment of CDR3 sequences to IMGT reference sequences was used to assign V, D and J gene segments. For a sequence to be retained, a match of at least six nucleotides was required to both a V gene segment and a J gene segment. Rearrangements were classified as productive when the CDR3 lacked stop codons and remained in frame with V and J, and all other rearrangements were classified as non-productive. Following IMGT convention, CDR3 was defined as the stretch from the second conserved V-encoded cysteine to the conserved J-encoded phenylalanine. Sequences without an unambiguous match to a single V gene segment were excluded from the earlier analysis of 450 to 650 of the donors. An earlier analysis of roughly 590 of the donors called V segments functional above 56.7% productive rearrangements and segregating when the between-donor standard deviation exceeded 5%. A statistical classification framework was developed to diagnose cytomegalovirus status using the catalog of TCR beta chain sequences. In a later analysis, V and J genes were assigned by comparing TCR nucleotide sequences against IMGT/GENE-DB human TR gene sequences. Using the TCRdist pipeline, a later analysis assigned CDR3 sequences along with most-parsimonious VDJ recombination scenarios. In a later analysis, each TCR beta chain was defined by its CDR3 amino acid sequence together with its V-gene family, and reads without a unique V-gene family were excluded. As a way to deal with suspected cross-contamination and a sequencing artifact, a later analysis dropped 592 nucleotide sequences that were highly shared and had low generation probability. In a later analysis, a clonal expansion index for each public chain was calculated from normalized within-repertoire ranks of inferred template counts. In a later analysis, generation probabilities were computed with a VDJ recombination model fitted to out-of-frame rearrangements, and the resulting probabilities were checked against IGoR. A later analysis scored TCR-TCR, TCR-HLA and TCR-CMV co-occurrence with hypergeometric tests, applying a repertoire-size bias correction to TCR pairs. In a later analysis, false discovery rates were estimated by permuting HLA or CMV assignments 20 times. In a later analysis, co-occurring TCRs were grouped using DBSCAN, and TCRdist sequence similarity was added for clustering within HLA-allele-positive subsets. Repertoires with fewer than 30,000 or more than 120,000 public chains were left out of co-occurrence clustering, as were about 5 repertoires with anomalous nucleotide sharing. The clones in this table, taken by TCRdb from immuneACCESS, are in-frame only. Not every clone is retained; where verified, under half of the shortfall comes from an unresolved V gene, and the cause of the rest is unknown. The DNA gave D and trimming, while V, J and clone size come from that table. This sample comprises some 170,000 clones, roughly nine tenths of them detected only once. The ten top clones hold about 0.9% of the sample.

This clone was detected once. Its antigen specificity is not known. Base quality data are lacking; no much larger clone is found one base away. The cohort comprised fewer than 750 healthy bone marrow donors. Cohort members were all nominally healthy when sampled, although unrecorded immune exposures were likely present. The donor tested CMV seronegative and was one of the 352 seronegative cohort members. A peripheral blood sample was collected from each donor, and TCR beta sequencing was performed on peripheral blood mononuclear cells. Genomic DNA was extracted from the blood cell samples with the Qiagen DNeasy Blood Extraction Kit.

The chain is encoded by TRBV28 joined to TRBJ2-2, and perhaps TRBD1 as D gene, on 6 matching bases. Material for sequencing was PBMCs. The sequence derives from a woman aged 25 to 39 in good health and CMV-seronegative. For the CDR3, the sequence is CASIGGYSGTGELFF. Read as DNA, the sequence is TGTGCCAGCATTGGGGGCTACTCGGGGACCGGGGAGCTGTTTTTT.